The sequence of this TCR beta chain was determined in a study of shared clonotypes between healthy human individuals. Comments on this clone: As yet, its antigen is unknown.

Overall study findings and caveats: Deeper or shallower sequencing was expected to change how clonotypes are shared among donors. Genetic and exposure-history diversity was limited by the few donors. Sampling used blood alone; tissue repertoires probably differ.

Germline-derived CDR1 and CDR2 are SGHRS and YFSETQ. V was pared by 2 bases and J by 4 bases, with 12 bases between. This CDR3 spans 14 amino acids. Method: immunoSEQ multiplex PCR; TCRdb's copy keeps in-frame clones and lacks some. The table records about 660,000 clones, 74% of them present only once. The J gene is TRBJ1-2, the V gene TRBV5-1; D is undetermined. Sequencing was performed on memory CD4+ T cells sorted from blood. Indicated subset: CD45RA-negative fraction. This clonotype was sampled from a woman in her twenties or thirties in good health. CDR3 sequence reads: CASSFGDGLYGYTF. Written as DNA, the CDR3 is TGCGCCAGCAGCTTTGGTGACGGACTCTATGGCTACACCTTC.